A single sample is the source of the 26 T cell receptor beta chains below, sequenced in a study of blood T cell repertoires in COVID-19. The table came from immunoSEQ multiplex PCR; TCRdb's copy has only in-frame clones and leaves some out. The sample lists about 220,000 clones, about four fifths occurring once. Sequences were obtained from peripheral blood. Receptors originate from a woman in her 30s who had recovered from COVID-19.

The V call is TRBV4-2, the J call TRBJ1-1, with 7 bases lining up with TRBD1. J was trimmed by 5 bases and V by 2 bases; bases with no gene match: 8. From germline, CDR1 is LGHNA and CDR2 YNFKEQ. CDR3 size: 15 residues. As DNA, the CDR3 is TGTGCCAGCAGCCAAAATCAAGCCAGGGGGACTGAAGCTTTCTTT. Its translation: CASSQNQARGTEAFF.

The chain employs TRBV5-5 and TRBJ2-7, with TRBD2 identical over 11 bases. The germline V gene has CDR1 SGHKS and CDR2 YYEKEE (reference sequence). Trimming removed 3 bases from V and 5 bases from J; junction bases left unmatched: 22. The CDR3 is 20 residues long. The CDR3 sequence: CASSSRPQGALAGAMDEQYF. The CDR3 coding sequence is TGTGCCAGCAGCTCCCGCCCACAGGGGGCACTAGCGGGAGCCATGGACGAGCAGTACTTC.

V usage is TRBV18 and J usage is TRBJ1-4, with 7 bases matching TRBD1. J was trimmed by 8 bases and V by 3 bases; bases with no gene match: 6. Germline V lookup: CDR1 KGHSH, CDR2 LQKENI. CDR3 length: 14 residues. The CDR3 sequence is CASSPDRVVEKLFF. CDR3 DNA: TGTGCCAGCTCACCCGACAGGGTTGTAGAAAAACTGTTTTTT.

The chain carries TRBV29-1 and TRBJ2-7; 7 bases are shared with TRBD2. Germline V CDR1 and CDR2: SQVTM, ANQGSEA. The CDR3 runs 13 residues. The trim removed 5 bases at V and 6 bases at J, leaving 10 bases unmatched. The CDR3 loop is CSVLADHTLEQYF. CDR3 DNA sequence: TGCAGCGTTCTAGCGGACCACACCCTCGAGCAGTACTTC.

The chain joins TRBV2 to TRBJ1-5; D gene unclear. Trimming shortened V by 4 bases and J by 2 bases, and 15 bases separated the two germline ends. Germline values: CDR1 SNHLY, CDR2 FYNNEI. CDR3 size: 16 residues. The CDR3 DNA reads as TGTGCCAGCAGTGTAAAACACCGATTGGGCAATCAGCCCCAGCATTTT. Its protein product is CASSVKHRLGNQPQHF.

This clone was counted only a few times. V gene TRBV13 combines with J gene TRBJ2-2, with 8 bases identical to TRBD1. The V and J ends lost 5 bases and 4 bases, in that order; junction bases with no gene match: 9. Germline CDR1 PRHDT, CDR2 FYEKMQ (reference sequence). This CDR3 comprises 16 residues. The DNA for the CDR3 is TGTGCCAGCAGCCCTTCGGACAGGGCGGTCACCGGGGAGCTGTTTTTT. Amino acids: CASSPSDRAVTGELFF.

This chain uses TRBV28 with TRBJ1-4, with TRBD1 as a possible D gene (6 bases). The CDR3 totals 15 residues. Germline V gene sequence: CDR1 MDHEN, CDR2 SYDVKM. The ends were cut back, 7 bases at V and 8 bases at J, with 20 bases in the middle. CDR3 bases: TGTGCCAGCACCCACCGGGGCAGGGGAAGAGAAAAACTGTTTTTT. Residues: CASTHRGRGREKLFF.

The CDR3 here is CASSTADSPSTDTQYF. CDR3 nucleotides: TGCGCCAGCAGCACGGCGGACAGTCCTAGCACAGATACGCAGTATTTT. J is TRBJ2-3 and V is TRBV5-1; possible D gene TRBD1, 6 bases. Germline V lookup: CDR1 SGHRS, CDR2 YFSETQ. The CDR3 contains 16 residues. Trimming removed 4 bases from V and 0 bases from J, with 15 bases in between.

This clone was observed a single time. The rearrangement uses TRBV28 and TRBJ2-5, with no clear D. Germline V gene lookup returns CDR1 MDHEN and CDR2 SYDVKM. Deletions cut 9 bases from V and 4 bases from J, with 6 bases between. The CDR3 has 10 residues. CDR3 DNA: TGTGCCAGTTCTCGAGAGACCCAGTACTTC. Translated, it gives CASSRETQYF. Full variable domain (remainder filled in from reference TRBV28 and TRBJ2-5): DVKVTQSSRYLVKRTGEKVFLECVQDMDHENMFWYRQDPGLGLRLIYFSYDVKMKEKGDIPEGYSVSREKKERFSLILESASTNQTSMYLCASSRETQYFGPGTRLLVL.

The gene calls are TRBV2 and TRBJ2-5; 12 nucleotides match TRBD2. CDR3 length: 15 amino acids. The germline V gene has CDR1 SNHLY and CDR2 FYNNEI. V lost 6 bases, J lost 2 bases, and 4 bases stayed unmatched. The CDR3 DNA is TGTGCCAGCAGAGGACTAGCGGGAATACAAGAGACCCAGTACTTC. Amino acids: CASRGLAGIQETQYF.

This chain connects TRBV5-4 to TRBJ2-7; 14 nucleotides align to TRBD2. Trimming took 5 bases from V and 2 from J; bases not matched to a gene: 6. The CDR3 covers 16 residues. Germline V lookup: CDR1 SGHNT, CDR2 YYREEE (reference sequence). The CDR3 loop is CASSSGLAGGPYEQYF. In DNA form, the CDR3 reads TGTGCCAGCAGTTCTGGACTAGCGGGAGGCCCCTACGAGCAGTACTTC.

This clone was recorded only once. V gene TRBV2 combines with J gene TRBJ2-6; D is perhaps TRBD2 (5 bases). CDR3 length: 15 residues. The germline gives CDR1 SNHLY, CDR2 FYNNEI. Trimming cost V 6 bases and J 0 bases, with 9 bases left between them. The CDR3 is CASSVRGSGANVLTF. DNA of the CDR3: TGTGCCAGCAGCGTTCGGGGCTCTGGGGCCAACGTCCTGACTTTC.

The CDR3 nucleotides read TGTGCCAGCAGGGGGACAGGGGGCACCGGGGAGCTGTTTTTT. This codes for CASRGTGGTGELFF. The chain combines TRBV28 with TRBJ2-2; 11 bases map to TRBD1. Unmatched junction bases numbered 1, after V lost 6 bases and J lost 4 bases. Germline CDR1 is MDHEN and CDR2 is SYDVKM. This CDR3 has 14 amino acids.

The chain recombines TRBV14 with TRBJ2-5, with TRBD1 as a possible D gene (5 bases). The CDR3 has 15 amino acids. Germline-derived CDR1 and CDR2 are SGHDN and FVKESK. Trimming left V 0 bases short and J 2 bases short, with 10 bases between. The DNA of the CDR3 is TGTGCCAGCAGCCAAGAATCAGGGCTTCAAGAGACCCAGTACTTC. This sequence encodes CASSQESGLQETQYF.

The chain joins TRBV18 to TRBJ2-2; 9 bases fit TRBD1. Germline CDR1 and CDR2: KGHSH and LQKENI. The CDR3 extends over 15 amino acids. V was clipped by 1 base and J by 4 bases; unmatched bases: 1. CDR3 bases: TGTGCCAGCTCACCACGGACAGGGGCCACCGGGGAGCTGTTTTTT. It yields the protein CASSPRTGATGELFF.

V gene TRBV5-3 combines with J gene TRBJ2-7; 9 bases fit TRBD2. TRBV5-3 is marked as an open reading frame, function uncertain. The length of the CDR3 is 17 residues. V lost 3 bases to trimming and J lost 5 bases; unmatched junction nucleotides: 15. The CDR3 protein is CARSWGPTAGGYDEQYF. The CDR3, as DNA: TGTGCCAGAAGCTGGGGCCCCACGGCGGGAGGGTACGACGAGCAGTACTTC.

This clone was picked up a small number of times. J is TRBJ1-1 and V is TRBV12-5, with D tentatively TRBD1 (6 bases). This CDR3 is built from 16 residues. Germline V gene lookup returns CDR1 LGHNT and CDR2 FRNRAP. V lost 3 bases, J lost 2 bases, and 16 bases lay in between. The CDR3 nucleotides read TGTGCTAGTGGTTTTTCCTCGACAGGAACCAACACTGAAGCTTTCTTT. This translates into CASGFSSTGTNTEAFF.

J is TRBJ2-5 and V is TRBV9; TRBD1 matches 11 bases. Germline V gene sequence: CDR1 SGDLS, CDR2 YYNGEE. With 3 bases clipped from V and 5 bases from J, the junction kept 6 bases outside the gene matches. The CDR3 has 15 residues. DNA of the CDR3: TGTGCCAGCAGCGCCCGGACAGGGGGCCAGGAGACCCAGTACTTC. Amino acid sequence: CASSARTGGQETQYF.

The chain has TRBV18 and TRBJ2-7, with 8 bases identical to TRBD1. CDR3 length: 18 amino acids. CDR1 is KGHSH and CDR2 is LQKENI in the germline V gene. After removal of 2 bases from V and 7 bases from J, the junction contained 19 bases not matched to a gene. The CDR3 is CASSPSIRAGGQGNEQYF. As DNA, the CDR3 is TGTGCCAGCTCACCATCGATTCGTGCTGGTGGACAGGGTAATGAGCAGTACTTC.

This rearrangement joins TRBV5-1 to TRBJ2-5; no reliable D call. Trimming took 4 bases from V and 3 from J, leaving 4 bases between them. The CDR3 contains 11 residues. Germline CDR1 and CDR2: SGHRS and YFSETQ. The chain's CDR3 is CASSLEETQYF. The CDR3 bases are TGCGCCAGCAGCCTCGAAGAGACCCAGTACTTC.

The chain has TRBV6-5 and TRBJ2-5; TRBD2 is a possible D gene (5 bases). CDR3 length equals 14 residues. The ends were cut back, 5 bases at V and 4 bases at J, with 14 bases in the middle. The V gene's germline CDR1 is MNHEY and CDR2 SVGAGI. The CDR3 spells CASSTLPRGETQYF. The CDR3 DNA reads TGTGCCAGCAGTACCCTACCCCGGGGAGAGACCCAGTACTTC.

The V and J genes are TRBV12-3 or TRBV12-4 and TRBJ2-5; D gene unclear. This CDR3 is built from 13 residues. Trimming took 3 bases from V and 5 from J, leaving 10 bases between them. CDR3 nucleotides: TGTGCCAGCAGTTTTCAGGATGGTGAGACCCAGTACTTC. As protein: CASSFQDGETQYF.

The rearrangement uses TRBV9 and TRBJ2-1, with D perhaps matching TRBD2 (6 bases). Germline CDR1 is SGDLS and CDR2 is YYNGEE. V lost 3 bases and J 0 bases, leaving 16 bases between the germline ends. There are 17 residues in the CDR3. As DNA, the CDR3 is TGTGCCAGCAGCGCGAAGCGGGTAGGGTTCTCCTACAATGAGCAGTTCTTC. This codes for CASSAKRVGFSYNEQFF.

The chain joins TRBV30 to TRBJ1-1, with a tentative D call TRBD1 (5 bases). V was cut by 5 bases and J by 1 base, with 8 bases left in between. The CDR3 is made up of 12 amino acids. Germline CDR1 and CDR2: GTSNPN and SVGIG (reference sequence). CDR3 protein: CAWEGWNTEAFF. In DNA, the CDR3 is TGTGCCTGGGAGGGGTGGAACACTGAAGCTTTCTTT.

The rearrangement uses TRBV2 and TRBJ2-7; D remains unclear. V lost 6 bases and J lost 6, with 15 bases in between. CDR3 size: 13 residues. Germline V CDR1 and CDR2: SNHLY, FYNNEI. The CDR3 protein is CASSGYSYVEQYF. The CDR3 region has the DNA TGTGCCAGCAGCGGGTATAGCTATGTCGAGCAGTACTTC.

The chain combines TRBV6-1 with TRBJ2-1, with D maybe TRBD2 (6 bases). The length of the CDR3 is 13 residues. The V end was cut by 1 base, the J end by 15 bases, with 16 bases between. The germline V gene has CDR1 MNHNS and CDR2 SASEGT. The CDR3 reads CASSEGDGRSRFF. CDR3 in DNA: TGTGCCAGCAGTGAAGGCGACGGGAGATCTCGGTTCTTC.